What follows are 23 T cell receptor beta chains derived from one specimen sequenced in a study of beta chain features in type 1 diabetes (dated 2018 in TCRdb). Receptor amplification or capture employed the immunoSEQ multiplex PCR assay. The High Capacity cDNA Reverse Transcription Kit was used to reverse transcribe all of the isolated RNA, meaning that expressed TCRB transcripts were what got sequenced. TCRdb carries this immuneACCESS record with in-frame sequences only. Its versions omit some clonotypes, under half of them owing to an unresolved V gene in the studies checked, with the rest unexplained. The sample table lists hundreds of thousands of clones, about 10% of them with a count of one. The top ten constitute about 0.045% of the sample. The sequenced material came from naive CD4+ T cells from blood. The cell subset or site label, as the study defines it: true naive CD4+ T cells. Receptors were obtained from a young woman in good health.

The V gene is TRBV14, the J gene TRBJ2-7, with D unresolved. This CDR3 spans 13 amino acids. Germline CDR1 reads SGHDN; CDR2 reads FVKESK. Between the trimmed V and J ends, which lost 1 base and 9 bases, there was a span of 13 bases. The CDR3 sequence is CASSQAPTEWQYV. The CDR3 DNA reads TGTGCCAGCAGCCAAGCCCCTACAGAATGGCAGTACGTC.

This clone was seen a few times. The rearrangement uses TRBV7-9 and TRBJ1-2; no clear D gene. Germline CDR1 SEHNR, CDR2 FQNEAQ (reference sequence). With 4 bases removed from V and 8 bases from J, the gap between germline ends came to 8 bases. The CDR3 covers 11 residues. The CDR3 sequence is CASSSPPGYTF. The CDR3 nucleotides are TGTGCCAGCAGCTCCCCTCCGGGCTACACCTTC.

Only a few counts were recorded for this clone. This chain joins TRBV18 and TRBJ1-1; 8 positions agree with TRBD1. CDR1 is KGHSH and CDR2 is LQKENI in the germline V gene. With 6 bases clipped from V and 5 bases from J, the junction kept 8 bases outside the gene matches. The CDR3 extends over 14 amino acids. CDR3: CASSREDRDTEAFF. CDR3 nucleotides: TGTGCCAGCTCGCGGGAGGACAGGGATACTGAAGCTTTCTTT.

This clone turned up a few times. This chain uses TRBV13 with TRBJ2-7; no clear D. The CDR3 spans 11 residues. V lost 5 bases and J 4 bases, leaving 6 bases between the germline ends. Germline-derived CDR1 and CDR2 are PRHDT and FYEKMQ (reference sequence). CDR3 sequence (DNA): TGTGCCAGCAGCGCCCAATACGAGCAGTACTTC. Translated, it gives CASSAQYEQYF.

This clone has only a few counts. The rearrangement uses TRBV29-1 and TRBJ2-7; 7 bases agree with TRBD1. The length of the CDR3 is 13 residues. CDR1 and CDR2 (germline): SQVTM, ANQGSEA. V shed 3 bases and J 4 bases; nucleotides not matched to a gene: 6. The CDR3 protein is CSVERGQGYEQYF. CDR3 bases: TGCAGCGTTGAGAGGGGGCAAGGTTACGAGCAGTACTTC.

This chain joins TRBV4-3 and TRBJ2-5, with TRBD2 matching 8 bases. With 0 bases clipped from V and 4 bases from J, the junction kept 4 bases outside the gene matches. CDR3 size: 15 residues. The germline gives CDR1 LGHNA, CDR2 YSLEER. This CDR3 is CASSQDIAGRETQYF. The CDR3 coding sequence is TGCGCCAGCAGCCAAGATATAGCGGGACGAGAGACCCAGTACTTC.

This chain connects TRBV9 to TRBJ2-1; the D gene could be TRBD1 or TRBD2 (5 bases each). Per the germline V gene, CDR1 is SGDLS and CDR2 is YYNGEE. V gave up 4 bases and J gave up 2 bases, with 13 bases separating them. The CDR3 runs 15 residues. Here the CDR3 DNA reads TGTGCCAGCAGCATCCGGGACGGTCCCTACAATGAGCAGTTCTTC. Translated: CASSIRDGPYNEQFF. Full variable domain (remainder filled in from reference TRBV9 and TRBJ2-1): DSGVTQTPKHLITATGQRVTLRCSPRSGDLSVYWYQQSLDQGLQFLIQYYNGEERAKGNILERFSAQQFPDLHSELNLSSLELGDSALYFCASSIRDGPYNEQFFGPGTRLTVL.

As regards this clone: Other DNA sequences in this sample translate to the same CDR3. This CDR3 is CASSLVVRQGGTETQYF. In DNA, the CDR3 is TGTGCCAGCAGCTTAGTGGTGCGGCAGGGGGGTACAGAGACCCAGTACTTC. The chain recombines TRBV7-6 with TRBJ2-5; D possibly corresponds to TRBD1 (7 bases). With 1 base removed from V and 4 bases from J, the gap between germline ends came to 19 bases. Germline V gives CDR1 SGHVS, CDR2 FNYEAQ. This CDR3 contains 17 residues.

The chain combines TRBV7-2 with TRBJ2-1; TRBD1 agrees at 9 bases. V trimming: 5 bases; J trimming: 7 bases; junction bases outside the gene matches: 9. The germline V gene encodes CDR1 SGHTA and CDR2 FQGNSA. The CDR3 is 15 amino acids. The CDR3 sequence is CASSPGGQGKNEQFF. Here the CDR3 DNA reads TGTGCCAGCAGCCCGGGGGGACAGGGAAAAAATGAGCAGTTCTTC.

This clone was observed a handful of times. The chain is built from TRBV29-1 and TRBJ1-4; a weak D match, TRBD1 (5 bases). Germline V gene lookup returns CDR1 SQVTM and CDR2 ANQGSEA. The CDR3 sequence is 12 residues long. The CDR3 coding sequence is TGCAGTGCGTTCGGGGGTAATGAAAAACTGTTTTTT. It specifies CSAFGGNEKLFF.

This chain links TRBV9 with TRBJ2-3; D tentatively reads TRBD1 or TRBD2 (5 bases each). From germline, CDR1 is SGDLS and CDR2 YYNGEE. CDR3 length equals 17 residues. Trimming stripped 0 bases from V and 0 bases from J, with 14 bases between. The CDR3, as DNA: TGTGCCAGCAGCGTAGCTTGGGGGACGACTAGCACAGATACGCAGTATTTT. Protein sequence: CASSVAWGTTSTDTQYF.

The CDR3 reads CASSKVVVGGQPQHF. The CDR3 DNA reads TGTGCCAGCAGCAAAGTCGTTGTAGGTGGACAGCCCCAGCATTTT. V usage is TRBV21-1 and J usage is TRBJ1-5. TRBV21-1 is described as a pseudogene. This CDR3 has 15 residues.

This clone appeared many times. V and J are TRBV30 and TRBJ1-4; D ambiguous. The CDR3 length is 13 residues. The V end lost 4 bases, the J end lost 8 bases, and 14 bases lay between the germline ends. CDR1 and CDR2 from the germline V gene are GTSNPN and SVGIG (reference sequence). The CDR3 is CAWTLPGLEKLFF. The CDR3 region has the DNA TGTGCCTGGACCCTGCCAGGTTTGGAAAAACTGTTTTTT.

This clone appeared a few times. This rearrangement joins TRBV2 to TRBJ2-1; D uncertain. The germline V gene has CDR1 SNHLY and CDR2 FYNNEI. This CDR3 spans 13 amino acids. The ends were cut back, 4 bases at V and 2 bases at J, with 6 bases in the middle. The CDR3 bases are TGTGCCAGCAGTGGCCTGGCCTACAATGAGCAGTTCTTC. This codes for CASSGLAYNEQFF.

This clone was seen a handful of times. The CDR3 DNA follows: TGCAGCGTTGAAGCGAACTTGCACACAGATACGCAGTATTTT. Encoded protein: CSVEANLHTDTQYF. V and J are TRBV29-1 and TRBJ2-3; D call uncertain. V was pared by 1 base and J by 2 bases, with 10 bases between. The CDR3 runs to 14 residues. The germline V gene encodes CDR1 SQVTM and CDR2 ANQGSEA.

The chain uses TRBV7-9 and TRBJ2-7, with 7 bases aligning to TRBD1. CDR1 is SEHNR and CDR2 is FQNEAQ in the germline V gene (reference sequence). The CDR3 spans 15 residues. Trimming at V came to 6 bases and at J to 4 bases, leaving 12 bases not matched to a gene. The CDR3 protein is CASSSIRQGVYEQYF. In DNA form, the CDR3 reads TGTGCCAGCAGTTCCATCCGGCAGGGGGTGTACGAGCAGTACTTC.

This clone was observed a few times. This chain joins TRBV7-9 and TRBJ2-1; the D gene is possibly TRBD2 (6 bases). This CDR3 contains 12 residues. V dropped 3 bases and J dropped 7 bases, with 7 bases sitting between them. The germline CDR1 and CDR2 sequences are SEHNR and FQNEAQ (reference sequence). In DNA form, the CDR3 reads TGTGCCAGCAGCTTCGCGGGAAATGAGCAGTTCTTC. It yields the protein CASSFAGNEQFF.

This clone was seen only a few times. The chain couples TRBV6-6 to TRBJ1-4, with a weak D call TRBD1 (5 bases). Germline lookup yields CDR1 MNHNY and CDR2 SVGAGI (reference sequence). This CDR3 is built from 15 residues. V was trimmed by 7 bases and J by 8 bases, leaving 20 bases between them. The CDR3 nucleotides are TGTGCCAGCATGGCCCAGGGACGAGGACGGGAAAAACTGTTTTTT. This sequence encodes CASMAQGRGREKLFF.

The chain combines TRBV9 with TRBJ2-3; 10 bases agree with TRBD1. Germline lookup yields CDR1 SGDLS and CDR2 YYNGEE. V gave up 6 bases and J gave up 6 bases; unmatched junction bases: 10. This CDR3 is 15 amino acids long. CDR3 DNA sequence: TGTGCCAGCACCCTCGACGGGACAGGGGATGATACGCAGTATTTT. Its translation: CASTLDGTGDDTQYF.

V usage is TRBV9 and J usage is TRBJ2-1, with D hard to call. The CDR3 runs to 16 residues. Germline CDR1 reads SGDLS; CDR2 reads YYNGEE. V dropped 2 bases and J dropped 2 bases, with 14 bases sitting between them. The CDR3 region is CASSVTGQVAYNEQFF. The DNA of the CDR3 is TGTGCCAGCAGCGTGACCGGGCAAGTGGCCTACAATGAGCAGTTCTTC.

This sequence joins TRBV5-1 and TRBJ2-1; tentatively, D is TRBD2 (6 bases). The V gene's germline CDR1 is SGHRS and CDR2 YFSETQ. The CDR3 consists of 12 residues. V shed 6 bases and J shed 8 bases, with 12 bases lying between them. CDR3 loop: CASNEPGDEQFF. The CDR3 DNA reads as TGCGCCAGCAACGAACCGGGGGATGAGCAGTTCTTC.

This clone was observed a few times. The J gene is TRBJ1-1, the V gene TRBV18; unclear D gene. Trimming took 2 bases from V and 7 from J, leaving 8 bases between them. The CDR3 spans 12 residues. The V gene's germline CDR1 is KGHSH and CDR2 LQKENI. CDR3 protein: CASSPGKGEAFF. CDR3 in DNA: TGTGCCAGCTCACCAGGGAAGGGTGAAGCTTTCTTT.

The sample holds a few counts of this clone. The chain couples TRBV11-2 to TRBJ2-5; D perhaps matches TRBD2 (6 bases). The ends were cut back, 5 bases at V and 5 bases at J, with 24 bases in the middle. CDR1 is SGHAT and CDR2 is FQNNGV in the germline V gene. CDR3 length: 17 amino acids. CDR3: CASSKNLALARRETQYF. The CDR3, as DNA: TGTGCCAGCAGCAAGAATTTAGCTCTAGCGCGAAGGGAGACCCAGTACTTC.